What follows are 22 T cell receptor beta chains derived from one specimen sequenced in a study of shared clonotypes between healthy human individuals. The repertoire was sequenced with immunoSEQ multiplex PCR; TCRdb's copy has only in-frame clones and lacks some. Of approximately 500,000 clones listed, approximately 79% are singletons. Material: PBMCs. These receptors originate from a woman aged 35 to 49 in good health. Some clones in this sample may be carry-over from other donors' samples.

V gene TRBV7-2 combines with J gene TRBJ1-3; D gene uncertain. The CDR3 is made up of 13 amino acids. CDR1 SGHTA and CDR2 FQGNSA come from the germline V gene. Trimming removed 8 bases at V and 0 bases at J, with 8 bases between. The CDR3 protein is CASGGFSGNTIYF. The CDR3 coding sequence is TGTGCCAGCGGAGGTTTCTCTGGAAACACCATATATTTT.

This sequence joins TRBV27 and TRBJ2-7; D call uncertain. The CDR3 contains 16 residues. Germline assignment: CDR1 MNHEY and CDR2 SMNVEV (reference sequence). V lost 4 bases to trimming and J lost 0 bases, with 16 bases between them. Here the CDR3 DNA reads TGTGCCAGCAGTTCCGGCAAATGGGGAAGCTCCTACGAGCAGTACTTC. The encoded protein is CASSSGKWGSSYEQYF.

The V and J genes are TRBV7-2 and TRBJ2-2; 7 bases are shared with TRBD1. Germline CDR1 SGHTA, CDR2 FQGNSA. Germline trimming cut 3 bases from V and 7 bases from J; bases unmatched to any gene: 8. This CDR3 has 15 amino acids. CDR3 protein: CASSLGQTESGELFF. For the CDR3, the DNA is TGTGCCAGCAGCTTGGGACAGACAGAGAGCGGGGAGCTGTTTTTT.

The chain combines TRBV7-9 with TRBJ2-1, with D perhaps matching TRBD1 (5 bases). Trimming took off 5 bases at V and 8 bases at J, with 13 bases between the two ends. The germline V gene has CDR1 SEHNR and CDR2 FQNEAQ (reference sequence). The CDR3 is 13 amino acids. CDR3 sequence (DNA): TGTGCCAGCAGCCTGCCTTGGGGCGATGAGCAGTTCTTC. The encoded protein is CASSLPWGDEQFF.

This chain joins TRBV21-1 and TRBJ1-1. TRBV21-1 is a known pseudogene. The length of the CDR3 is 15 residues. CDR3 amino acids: CASSPGSTGRTEAFF. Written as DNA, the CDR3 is TGTGCCAGCAGCCCTGGCTCCACAGGGAGGACTGAAGCTTTCTTT.

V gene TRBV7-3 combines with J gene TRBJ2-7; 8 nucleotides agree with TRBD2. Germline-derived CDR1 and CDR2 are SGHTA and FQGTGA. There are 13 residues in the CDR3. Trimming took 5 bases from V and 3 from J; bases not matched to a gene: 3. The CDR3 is CASSPGTSYEQYF. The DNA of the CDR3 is TGTGCCAGCAGCCCCGGGACTAGCTACGAGCAGTACTTC.

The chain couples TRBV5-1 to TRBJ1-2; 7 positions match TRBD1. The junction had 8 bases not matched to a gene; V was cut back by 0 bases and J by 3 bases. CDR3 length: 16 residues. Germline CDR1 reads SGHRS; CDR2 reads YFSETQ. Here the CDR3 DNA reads TGCGCCAGCAGCTTGGCCGGGTGGACAGGAGACTATGGCTACACCTTC. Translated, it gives CASSLAGWTGDYGYTF.

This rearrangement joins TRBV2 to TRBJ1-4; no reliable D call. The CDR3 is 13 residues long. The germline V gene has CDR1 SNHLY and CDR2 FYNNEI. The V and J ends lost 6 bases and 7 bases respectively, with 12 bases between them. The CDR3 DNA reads TGTGCCAGCAGCCCCAACAGCGTTGAAAAACTGTTTTTT. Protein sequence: CASSPNSVEKLFF.

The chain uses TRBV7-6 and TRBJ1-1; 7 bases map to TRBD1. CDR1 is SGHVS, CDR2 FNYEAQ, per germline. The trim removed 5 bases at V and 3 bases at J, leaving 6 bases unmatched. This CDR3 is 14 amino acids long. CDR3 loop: CASSMTGSDTEAFF. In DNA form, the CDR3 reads TGTGCCAGCAGCATGACAGGGTCAGACACTGAAGCTTTCTTT. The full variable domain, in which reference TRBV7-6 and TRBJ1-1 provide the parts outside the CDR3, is GAGVSQSPRYKVTKRGQDVALRCDPISGHVSLYWYRQALGQGPEFLTYFNYEAQQDKSGLPNDRFSAERPEGSISTLTIQRTEQRDSAMYRCASSMTGSDTEAFFGQGTRLTVV.

Here the CDR3 reads CASSYGGSQPQHF. In DNA, the CDR3 is TGTGCCAGCAGTTACGGGGGTAGCCAGCCCCAGCATTTT. The chain combines TRBV6-6 with TRBJ1-5; tentative D call: TRBD1 (5 bases). Germline V CDR1 and CDR2: MNHNY, SVGAGI (reference sequence). The V end lost 2 bases, the J end lost 7 bases, and 9 bases lay between the germline ends. This CDR3 comprises 13 residues.

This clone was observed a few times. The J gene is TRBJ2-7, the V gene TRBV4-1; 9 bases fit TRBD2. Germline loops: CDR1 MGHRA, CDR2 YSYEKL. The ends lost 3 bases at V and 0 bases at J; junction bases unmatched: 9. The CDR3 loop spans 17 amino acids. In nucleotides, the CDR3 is TGCGCCAGCAGCCAGCGAGGACTAGCGAGGATCTCCTACGAGCAGTACTTC. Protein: CASSQRGLARISYEQYF.

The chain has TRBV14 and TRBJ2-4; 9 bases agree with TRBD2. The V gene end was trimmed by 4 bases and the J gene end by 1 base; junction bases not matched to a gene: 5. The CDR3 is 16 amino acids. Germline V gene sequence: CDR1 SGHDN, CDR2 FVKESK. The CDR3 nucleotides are TGTGCCAGCAGCCCTCTAGCGGGAATGGCCAAAAACATTCAGTACTTC. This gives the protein CASSPLAGMAKNIQYF.

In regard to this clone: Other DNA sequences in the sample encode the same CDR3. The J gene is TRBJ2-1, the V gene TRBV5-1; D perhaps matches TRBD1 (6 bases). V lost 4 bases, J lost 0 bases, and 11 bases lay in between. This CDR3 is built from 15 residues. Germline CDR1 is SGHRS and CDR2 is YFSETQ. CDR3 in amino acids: CASSAQGSSYNEQFF. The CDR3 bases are TGCGCCAGCAGCGCACAGGGTAGCTCCTACAATGAGCAGTTCTTC.

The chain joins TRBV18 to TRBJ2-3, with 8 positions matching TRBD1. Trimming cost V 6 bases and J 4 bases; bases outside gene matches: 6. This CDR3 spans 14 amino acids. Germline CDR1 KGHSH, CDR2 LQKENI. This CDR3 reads CASSGQGQSDTQYF. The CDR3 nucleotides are TGTGCCAGCTCCGGACAGGGTCAGTCAGATACGCAGTATTTT.

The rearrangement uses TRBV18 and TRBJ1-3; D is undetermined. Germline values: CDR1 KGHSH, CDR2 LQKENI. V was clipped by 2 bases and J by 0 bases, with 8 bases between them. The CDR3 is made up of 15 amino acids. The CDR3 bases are TGTGCCAGCTCACCAGGCGAGGGCTCTGGAAACACCATATATTTT. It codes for CASSPGEGSGNTIYF. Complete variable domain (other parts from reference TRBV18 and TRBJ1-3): NAGVMQNPRHLVRRRGQEARLRCSPMKGHSHVYWYRQLPEEGLKFMVYLQKENIIDESGMPKERFSAEFPKEGPSILRIQQVVRGDSAAYFCASSPGEGSGNTIYFGEGSWLTVV.

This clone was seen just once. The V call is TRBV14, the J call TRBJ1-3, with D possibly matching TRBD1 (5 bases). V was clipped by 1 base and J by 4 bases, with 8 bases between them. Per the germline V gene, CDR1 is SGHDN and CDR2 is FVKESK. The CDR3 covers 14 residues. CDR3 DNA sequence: TGTGCCAGCAGCCAAGTGACAGCCGGAAACACCATATATTTT. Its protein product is CASSQVTAGNTIYF.

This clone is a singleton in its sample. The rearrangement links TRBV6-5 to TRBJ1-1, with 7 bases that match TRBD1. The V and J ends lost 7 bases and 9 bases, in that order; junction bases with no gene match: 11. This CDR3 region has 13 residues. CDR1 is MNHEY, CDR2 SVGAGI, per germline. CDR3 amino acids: CASTAGGERKAFF. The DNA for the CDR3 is TGTGCCAGCACCGCAGGGGGGGAAAGAAAAGCTTTCTTT.

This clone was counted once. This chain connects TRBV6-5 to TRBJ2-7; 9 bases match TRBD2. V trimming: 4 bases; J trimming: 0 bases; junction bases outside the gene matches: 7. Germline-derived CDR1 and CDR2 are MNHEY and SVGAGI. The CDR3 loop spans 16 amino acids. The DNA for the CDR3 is TGTGCCAGCAGTTTCGGACTAGCGACTAACTCCTACGAGCAGTACTTC. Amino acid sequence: CASSFGLATNSYEQYF.

The DNA of the CDR3 is TGTGCCACCAGCAGTGTCAGGAGGTCAGGGGCCTACGAGCAGTACTTC. Residues: CATSSVRRSGAYEQYF. The V call is TRBV15, the J call TRBJ2-7, with D possibly TRBD1 on 6 matching bases. From germline, CDR1 is LNHNV and CDR2 YYDKDF (reference sequence). V dropped 3 bases and J dropped 2 bases, with 17 bases sitting between them. This CDR3 is built from 16 residues.

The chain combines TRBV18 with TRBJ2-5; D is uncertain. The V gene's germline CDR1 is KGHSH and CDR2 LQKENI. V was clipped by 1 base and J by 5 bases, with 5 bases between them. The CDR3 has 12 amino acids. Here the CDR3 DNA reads TGTGCCAGCTCACCACAAAGCGAGACCCAGTACTTC. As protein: CASSPQSETQYF.

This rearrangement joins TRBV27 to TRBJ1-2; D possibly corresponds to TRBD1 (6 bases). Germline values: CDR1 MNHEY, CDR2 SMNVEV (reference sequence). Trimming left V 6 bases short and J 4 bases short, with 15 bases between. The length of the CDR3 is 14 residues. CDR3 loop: CASSSTGYGYGYTF. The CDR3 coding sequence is TGTGCCAGCAGCTCCACAGGGTATGGCTATGGCTACACCTTC.

The CDR3 loop is CASSSGQLVPGELFF. The CDR3, as DNA: TGCGCCAGCAGCTCGGGACAGCTGGTCCCCGGGGAGCTGTTTTTT. The chain combines TRBV5-1 with TRBJ2-2; 7 bases are a match to TRBD1. The J segment lost 6 bases and the V segment lost 3 bases, leaving 8 bases of the junction unmatched. CDR1 is SGHRS, CDR2 YFSETQ, per germline. The CDR3 runs to 15 residues.